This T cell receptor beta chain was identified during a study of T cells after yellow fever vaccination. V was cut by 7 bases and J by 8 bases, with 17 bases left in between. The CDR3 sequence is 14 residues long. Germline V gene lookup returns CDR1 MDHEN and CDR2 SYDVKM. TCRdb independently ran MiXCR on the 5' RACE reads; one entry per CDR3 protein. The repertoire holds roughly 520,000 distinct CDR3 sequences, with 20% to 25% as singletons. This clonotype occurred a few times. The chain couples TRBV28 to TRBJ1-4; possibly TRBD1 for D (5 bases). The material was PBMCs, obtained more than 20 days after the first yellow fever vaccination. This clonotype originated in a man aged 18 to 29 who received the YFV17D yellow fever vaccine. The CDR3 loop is CASTLGGYDEKLFF. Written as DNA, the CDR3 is TGTGCCAGCACTCTTGGGGGATACGACGAAAAACTGTTTTTT.